This T cell receptor (beta chain) was captured by sequencing in a study of T-cell reconstitution after alpha-beta-depleted transplantation in children. Overall study results and limits: After transplant, high TCRbeta diversity at day 60 in some patients arose from surviving recipient T cells and thymic progenitors.

The CDR3 has 13 residues. V lost 7 bases, J lost 3 bases, and 13 bases lay in between. From germline, CDR1 is LGHNT and CDR2 FRNRAP. Note on this clonotype: Its target is not known.

For TCRbeta, the library was prepared with unique molecular identifiers. Using its own MiXCR run on the PCR reads, TCRdb lists one record per CDR3 protein. This table holds about 240,000 distinct CDR3 sequences, about 26% found once. The starting material was PBMCs, obtained before TCRalphabeta/CD19-depleted stem cell transplant. The sequence derives from a girl aged 2 to 9 with Fanconi anemia, due to receive a stem cell transplant. J is TRBJ2-7 and V is TRBV12-5; possibly TRBD1 for D (6 bases). CDR3 amino acids: CASALGQFYEQYF. In nucleotides, the CDR3 is TGTGCTAGTGCTCTAGGACAGTTCTACGAGCAGTACTTC.